This TCR beta chain was documented in a study of T-cell reconstitution after alpha-beta-depleted transplantation in children (dated by TCRdb to about 2016). Regarding the research as a whole: Using TCR repertoire profiling, the study followed T-cell immune reconstitution in a quantitative way in children after TCRalphabeta/CD19-depleted allogeneic hematopoietic cell transplantation.

Per the publication, the treatment or condition label means: allogeneic hematopoietic cell transplantation with graft depleted of TCRalphabeta T cells and CD19 B cells. The children who served as transplant recipients had been given grafts of TCRalphabeta/CD19-depleted allogeneic hematopoietic cells. This clonotype has at least ten counts. Its antigen is currently not known. There are no base qualities to consult, and no much larger clone falls within one base. Overall results and qualifications from the work: About two months after transplant, the apparently early recovery of alphabetaT-cell counts reportedly depended on just several hundred clones that had expanded rapidly and came from non-depleted graft cells. The high TCRbeta diversity at day 60 in some patients was ascribed to recipient T cells and intrathymic progenitors that had survived conditioning. Over subsequent months, a decline in hyperexpanded clone frequencies was noted, and after one year, T-cell counts and TCRbeta diversity were mostly ascribed to newly produced T cells.

V lost 6 bases and J lost 4 bases, and the count of bases not matched to a germline gene is 16. Reading from cysteine to phenylalanine, the CDR3 counts 17 amino acids. Left in the record is the CDR3 DNA by itself, 51 bases read in frame from the first base. The method behind the library was PCR. Sequencer: Illumina HiSeq 2500. Molecular barcoding was employed in the preparation of TCR libraries, with unique molecular identifiers being used to normalize TCRbeta repertoire quantification. In-frame beta chains were kept once TCRdb had trimmed the public reads at Q25 with fastp and called clones with MiXCR. Under each unique CDR3 protein, matching rows form one entry showing the most common genes and DNA. The table for this sample lists hundreds of thousands of distinct CDR3 sequences; around 13% of them were counted only once. The leading ten clones occupy around 2.2% of the sample.

The chain links TRBV12-3 or TRBV12-4 with TRBJ2-5; the junction holds 8 bases that match TRBD2. The clonotype was recovered from a male patient younger than 18 who had a stem cell transplant for acute myeloid leukemia, so the T cells may come from the graft donor. Sequencing was performed on PBMCs, mostly from graft donor cells, taken 360 days after TCRalphabeta/CD19-depleted stem cell transplant. In nucleotides, the sequence is TGTGCCAGCAGATTTGGGCGGCCGGGACTAGGTAGAGAGACCCAGTACTTC. This encodes CASRFGRPGLGRETQYF.